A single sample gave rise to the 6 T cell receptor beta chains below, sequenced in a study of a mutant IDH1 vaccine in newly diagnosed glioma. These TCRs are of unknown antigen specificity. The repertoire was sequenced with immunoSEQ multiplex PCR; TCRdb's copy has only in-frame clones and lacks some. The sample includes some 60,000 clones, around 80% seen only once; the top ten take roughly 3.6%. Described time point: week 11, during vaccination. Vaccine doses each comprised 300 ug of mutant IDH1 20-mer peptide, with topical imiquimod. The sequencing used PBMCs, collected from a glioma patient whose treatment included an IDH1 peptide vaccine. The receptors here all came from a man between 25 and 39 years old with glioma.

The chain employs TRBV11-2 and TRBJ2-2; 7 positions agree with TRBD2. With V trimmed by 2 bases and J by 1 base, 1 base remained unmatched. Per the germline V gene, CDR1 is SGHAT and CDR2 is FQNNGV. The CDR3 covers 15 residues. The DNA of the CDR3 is TGTGCCAGCAGCTTAATAGCGGGGAACACCGGGGAGCTGTTTTTT. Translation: CASSLIAGNTGELFF. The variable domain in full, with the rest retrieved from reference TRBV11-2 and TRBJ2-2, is EAGVAQSPRYKIIEKRQSVAFWCNPISGHATLYWYQQILGQGPKLLIQFQNNGVVDDSQLPKDRFSAERLKGVDSTLKIQPAKLEDSAVYLCASSLIAGNTGELFFGEGSRLTVL.

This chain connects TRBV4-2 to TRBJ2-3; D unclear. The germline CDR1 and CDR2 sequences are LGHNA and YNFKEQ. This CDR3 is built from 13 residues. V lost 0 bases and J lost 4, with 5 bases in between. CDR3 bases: TGTGCCAGCAGCCAAGATTGGTCAGATACGCAGTATTTT. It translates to CASSQDWSDTQYF.

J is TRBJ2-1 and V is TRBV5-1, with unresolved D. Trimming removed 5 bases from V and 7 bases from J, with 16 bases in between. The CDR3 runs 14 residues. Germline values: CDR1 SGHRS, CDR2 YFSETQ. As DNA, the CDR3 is TGCGCCAGCAGAGTCTCCCCTTGGTTTAATGAGCAGTTCTTC. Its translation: CASRVSPWFNEQFF.

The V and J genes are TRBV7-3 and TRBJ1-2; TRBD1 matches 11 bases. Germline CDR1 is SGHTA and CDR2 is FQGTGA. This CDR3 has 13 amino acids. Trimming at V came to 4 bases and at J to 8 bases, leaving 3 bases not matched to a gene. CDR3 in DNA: TGTGCCAGCAGCTCGGGACAGGGGGACGGCTACACCTTC. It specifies CASSSGQGDGYTF.

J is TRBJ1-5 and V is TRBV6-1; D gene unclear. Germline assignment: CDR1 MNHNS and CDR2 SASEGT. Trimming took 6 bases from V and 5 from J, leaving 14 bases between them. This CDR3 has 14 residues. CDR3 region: CASSPTGFDQPQHF. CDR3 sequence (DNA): TGTGCCAGCAGCCCCACGGGGTTTGATCAGCCCCAGCATTTT.

The CDR3 region has the DNA TGTGCCAGCAAGGCGGGGATGGGGGTCGGGGAGCTGTTTTTT. Translation: CASKAGMGVGELFF. The rearrangement links TRBV7-2 to TRBJ2-2, with D maybe TRBD2 (6 bases). The germline V and J ends were trimmed by 7 bases and 7 bases, with 16 bases remaining between them. Germline V gene lookup returns CDR1 SGHTA and CDR2 FQGNSA. The CDR3 extends over 14 amino acids.